This TCR beta chain was profiled in a study of shared clonotypes between healthy human individuals. Across the study: Those who served as donors were a couple of women and three men between the ages of 18 and 49.

It was CD45RO-negative cells, positively selected for CCR7, that made up naive CD8 cells, with terminally differentiated effector memory CD45RA+ cells excluded. Trimming took 7 bases from V and 7 from J; bases not matched to a gene: 7. Per the germline V gene, CDR1 is SQVTM and CDR2 is ANQGSEA. This CDR3 spans 11 amino acids. Profiling relied on immunoSEQ multiplex PCR, and the TCRdb table lists in-frame clones only, not all of them. This sample has fewer than 1 million clones, with 96% found just once. This sequence joins TRBV29-1 and TRBJ2-7; 7 nucleotides agree with TRBD2. The sample consisted of naive CD8+ T cells sorted from blood. This clonotype was obtained from a man aged 25-45 years in good health. The CDR3: CSASSGLEQYF. As DNA, the CDR3 is TGCAGCGCCTCTAGCGGTCTGGAGCAGTACTTC.